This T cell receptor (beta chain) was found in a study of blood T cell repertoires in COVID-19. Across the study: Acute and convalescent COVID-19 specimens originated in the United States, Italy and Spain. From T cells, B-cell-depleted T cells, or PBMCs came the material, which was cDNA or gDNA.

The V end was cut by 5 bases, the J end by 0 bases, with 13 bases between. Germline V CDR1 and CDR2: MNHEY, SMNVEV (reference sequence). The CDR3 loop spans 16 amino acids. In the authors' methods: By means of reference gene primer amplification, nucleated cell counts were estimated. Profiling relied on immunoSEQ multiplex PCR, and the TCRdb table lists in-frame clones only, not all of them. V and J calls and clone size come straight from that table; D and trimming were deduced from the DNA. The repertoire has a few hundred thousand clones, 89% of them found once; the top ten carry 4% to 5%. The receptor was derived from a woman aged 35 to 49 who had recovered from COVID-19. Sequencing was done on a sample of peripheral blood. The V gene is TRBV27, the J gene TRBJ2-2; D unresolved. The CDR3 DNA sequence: TGTGCCAGCAGTGTCCTTGCGGTCGCGAACACCGGGGAGCTGTTTTTT. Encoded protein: CASSVLAVANTGELFF.